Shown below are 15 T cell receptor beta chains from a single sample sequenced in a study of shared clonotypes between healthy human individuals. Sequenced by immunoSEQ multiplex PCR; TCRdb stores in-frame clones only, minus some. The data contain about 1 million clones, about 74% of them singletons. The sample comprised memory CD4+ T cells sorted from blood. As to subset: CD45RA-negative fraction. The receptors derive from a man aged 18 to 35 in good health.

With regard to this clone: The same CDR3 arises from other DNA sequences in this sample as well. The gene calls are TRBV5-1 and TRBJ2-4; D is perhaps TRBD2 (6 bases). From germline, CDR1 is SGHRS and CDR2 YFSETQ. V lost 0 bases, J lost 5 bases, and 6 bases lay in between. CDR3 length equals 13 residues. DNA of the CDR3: TGCGCCAGCAGCTTGGCGGGGGAAAACATTCAGTACTTC. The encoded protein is CASSLAGENIQYF.

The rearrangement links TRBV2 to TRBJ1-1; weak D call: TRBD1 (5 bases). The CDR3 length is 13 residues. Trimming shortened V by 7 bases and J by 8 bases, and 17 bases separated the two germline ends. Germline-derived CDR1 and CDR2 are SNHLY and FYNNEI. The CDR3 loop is CASKTGGRGEAFF. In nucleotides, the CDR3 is TGTGCCAGCAAGACCGGAGGGCGGGGGGAAGCTTTCTTT. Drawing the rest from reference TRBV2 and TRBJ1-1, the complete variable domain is EPEVTQTPSHQVTQMGQEVILRCVPISNHLYFYWYRQILGQKVEFLVSFYNNEISEKSEIFDDQFSVERPDGSNFTLKIRSTKLEDSAMYFCASKTGGRGEAFFGQGTRLTVV.

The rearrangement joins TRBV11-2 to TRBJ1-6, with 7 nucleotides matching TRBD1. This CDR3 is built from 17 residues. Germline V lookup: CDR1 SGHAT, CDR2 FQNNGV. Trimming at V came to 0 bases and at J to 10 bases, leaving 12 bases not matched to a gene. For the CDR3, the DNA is TGTGCCAGCAGCTTAGATTTCCCGACAGGGAAAGACTCACCCCTCCACTTT. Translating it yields CASSLDFPTGKDSPLHF.

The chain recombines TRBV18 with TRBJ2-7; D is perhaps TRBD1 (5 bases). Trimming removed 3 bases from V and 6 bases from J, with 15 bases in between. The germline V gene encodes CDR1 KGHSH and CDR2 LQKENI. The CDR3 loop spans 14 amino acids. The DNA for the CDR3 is TGTGCCAGCTCACCCAGCGCAGGGATATCCGAGCAGTACTTC. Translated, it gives CASSPSAGISEQYF. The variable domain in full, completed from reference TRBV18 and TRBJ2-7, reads NAGVMQNPRHLVRRRGQEARLRCSPMKGHSHVYWYRQLPEEGLKFMVYLQKENIIDESGMPKERFSAEFPKEGPSILRIQQVVRGDSAAYFCASSPSAGISEQYFGPGTRLTVT.

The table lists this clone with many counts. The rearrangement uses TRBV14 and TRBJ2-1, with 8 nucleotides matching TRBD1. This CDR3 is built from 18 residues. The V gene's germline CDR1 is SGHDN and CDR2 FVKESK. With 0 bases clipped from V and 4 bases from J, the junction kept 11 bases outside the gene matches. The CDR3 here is CASSQDGFDRGRYNEQFF. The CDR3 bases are TGTGCCAGCAGCCAAGATGGGTTTGACAGGGGACGTTACAATGAGCAGTTCTTC.

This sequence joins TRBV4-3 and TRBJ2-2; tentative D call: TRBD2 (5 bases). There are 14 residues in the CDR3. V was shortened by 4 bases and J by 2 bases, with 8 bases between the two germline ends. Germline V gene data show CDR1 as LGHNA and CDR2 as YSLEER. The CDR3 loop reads CASSRTRNTGELFF. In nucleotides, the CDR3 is TGCGCCAGCAGCCGGACTCGAAACACCGGGGAGCTGTTTTTT.

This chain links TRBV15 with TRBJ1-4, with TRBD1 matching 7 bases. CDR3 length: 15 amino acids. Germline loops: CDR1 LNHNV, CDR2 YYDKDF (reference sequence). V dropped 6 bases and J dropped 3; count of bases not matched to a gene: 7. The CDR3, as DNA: TGTGCCACCAGAGTCGACAGGGTGGCTAATGAAAAACTGTTTTTT. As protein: CATRVDRVANEKLFF.

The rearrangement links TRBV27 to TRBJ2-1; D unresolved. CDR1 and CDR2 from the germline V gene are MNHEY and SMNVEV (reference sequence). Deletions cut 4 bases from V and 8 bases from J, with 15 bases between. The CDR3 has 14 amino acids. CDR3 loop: CASSSPGLGHEQFF. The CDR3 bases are TGTGCCAGCAGTTCACCGGGCCTCGGGCATGAGCAGTTCTTC.

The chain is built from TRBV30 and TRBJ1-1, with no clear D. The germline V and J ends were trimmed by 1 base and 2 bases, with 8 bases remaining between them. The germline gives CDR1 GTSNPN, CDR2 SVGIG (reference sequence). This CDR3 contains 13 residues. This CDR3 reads CAWSGAANTEAFF. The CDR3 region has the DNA TGTGCCTGGAGTGGGGCAGCCAACACTGAAGCTTTCTTT.

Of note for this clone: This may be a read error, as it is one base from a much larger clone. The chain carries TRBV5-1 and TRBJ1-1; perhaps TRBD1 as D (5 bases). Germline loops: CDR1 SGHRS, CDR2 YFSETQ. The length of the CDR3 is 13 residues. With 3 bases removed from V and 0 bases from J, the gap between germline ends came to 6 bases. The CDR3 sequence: CASSWDVNTEAFF. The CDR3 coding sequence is TGCGCCAGCAGCTGGGACGTGAACACTGAAGCTTTCTTT.

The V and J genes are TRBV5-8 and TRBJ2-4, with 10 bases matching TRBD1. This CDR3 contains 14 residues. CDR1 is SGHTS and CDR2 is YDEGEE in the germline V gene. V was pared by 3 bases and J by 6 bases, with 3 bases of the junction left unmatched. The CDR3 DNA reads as TGTGCCAGCAGCTGGACAGGGGGGAGAAACATTCAGTACTTC. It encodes CASSWTGGRNIQYF.

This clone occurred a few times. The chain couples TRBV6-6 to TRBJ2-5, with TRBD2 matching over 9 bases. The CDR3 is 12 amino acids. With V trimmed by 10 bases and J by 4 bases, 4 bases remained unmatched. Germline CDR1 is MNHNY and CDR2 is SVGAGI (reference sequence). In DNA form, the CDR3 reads TGTGCCACCCGACTAGCGGTAGAGACCCAGTACTTC. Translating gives CATRLAVETQYF.

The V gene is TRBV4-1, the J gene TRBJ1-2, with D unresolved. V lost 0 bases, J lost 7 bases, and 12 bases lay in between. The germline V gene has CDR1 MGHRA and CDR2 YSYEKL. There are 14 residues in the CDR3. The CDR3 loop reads CASSQDATVIGYTF. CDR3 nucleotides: TGCGCCAGCAGCCAAGATGCCACAGTAATTGGCTACACCTTC.

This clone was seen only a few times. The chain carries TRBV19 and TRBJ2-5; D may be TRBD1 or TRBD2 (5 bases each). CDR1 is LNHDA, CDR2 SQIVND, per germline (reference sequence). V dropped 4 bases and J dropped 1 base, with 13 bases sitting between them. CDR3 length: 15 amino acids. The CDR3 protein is CASSSQGASQETQYF. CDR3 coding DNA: TGTGCCAGTAGTAGCCAGGGAGCCTCCCAAGAGACCCAGTACTTC.

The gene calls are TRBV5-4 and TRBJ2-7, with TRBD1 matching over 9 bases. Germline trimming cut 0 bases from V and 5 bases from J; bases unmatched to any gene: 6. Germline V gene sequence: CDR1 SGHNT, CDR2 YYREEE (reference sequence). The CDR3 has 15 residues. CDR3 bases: TGTGCCAGCAGCTTGGACGGGACAGGGTACCACGAGCAGTACTTC. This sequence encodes CASSLDGTGYHEQYF. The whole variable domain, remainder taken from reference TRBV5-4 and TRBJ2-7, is ETGVTQSPTHLIKTRGQQVTLRCSSQSGHNTVSWYQQALGQGPQFIFQYYREEENGRGNFPPRFSGLQFPNYSSELNVNALELDDSALYLCASSLDGTGYHEQYFGPGTRLTVT.